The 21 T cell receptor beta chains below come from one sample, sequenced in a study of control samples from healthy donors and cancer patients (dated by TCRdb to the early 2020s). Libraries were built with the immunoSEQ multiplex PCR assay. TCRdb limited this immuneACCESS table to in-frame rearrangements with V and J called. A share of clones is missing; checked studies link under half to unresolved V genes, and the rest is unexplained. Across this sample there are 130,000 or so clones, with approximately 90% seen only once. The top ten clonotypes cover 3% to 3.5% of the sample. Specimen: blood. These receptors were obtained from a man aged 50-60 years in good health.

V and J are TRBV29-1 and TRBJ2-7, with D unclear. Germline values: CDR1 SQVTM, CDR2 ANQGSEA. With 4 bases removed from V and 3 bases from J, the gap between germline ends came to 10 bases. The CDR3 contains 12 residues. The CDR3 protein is CSVGEIYYEQYF. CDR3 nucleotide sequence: TGCAGCGTTGGTGAAATCTACTACGAGCAGTACTTC.

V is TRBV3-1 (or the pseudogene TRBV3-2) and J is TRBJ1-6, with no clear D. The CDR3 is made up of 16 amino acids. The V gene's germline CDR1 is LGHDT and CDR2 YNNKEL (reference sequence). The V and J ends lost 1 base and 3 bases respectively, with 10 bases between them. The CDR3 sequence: CASSQGRRDYNSPLHF. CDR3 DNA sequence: TGTGCCAGCAGCCAAGGAAGAAGGGACTATAATTCACCCCTCCACTTT.

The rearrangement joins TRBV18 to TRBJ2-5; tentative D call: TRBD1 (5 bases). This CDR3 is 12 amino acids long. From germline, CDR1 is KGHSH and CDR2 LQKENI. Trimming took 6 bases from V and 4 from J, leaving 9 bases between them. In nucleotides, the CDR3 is TGTGCCAGCTCCTCTGACAGAGAGACCCAGTACTTC. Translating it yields CASSSDRETQYF.

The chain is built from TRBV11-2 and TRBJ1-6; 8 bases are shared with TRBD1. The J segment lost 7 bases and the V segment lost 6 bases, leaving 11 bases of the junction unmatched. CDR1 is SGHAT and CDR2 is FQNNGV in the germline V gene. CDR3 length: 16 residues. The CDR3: CASRKGAGQGNSPLHF. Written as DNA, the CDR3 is TGTGCCAGCAGGAAAGGAGCTGGACAGGGAAATTCACCCCTCCACTTT.

CDR3: CASSSSGNGYTF. The DNA of the CDR3 is TGTGCCAGCAGCTCCTCGGGGAATGGCTACACCTTC. The chain uses TRBV9 and TRBJ1-2; D is unresolved. V lost 4 bases, J lost 6 bases, and 10 bases lay in between. This CDR3 comprises 12 residues. CDR1 is SGDLS, CDR2 YYNGEE, per germline.

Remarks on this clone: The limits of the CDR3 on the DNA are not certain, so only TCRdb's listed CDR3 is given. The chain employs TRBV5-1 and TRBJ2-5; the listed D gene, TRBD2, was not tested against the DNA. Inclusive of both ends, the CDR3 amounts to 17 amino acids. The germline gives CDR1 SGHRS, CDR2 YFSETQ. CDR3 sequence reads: CASSPVGPGGRQETQYF.

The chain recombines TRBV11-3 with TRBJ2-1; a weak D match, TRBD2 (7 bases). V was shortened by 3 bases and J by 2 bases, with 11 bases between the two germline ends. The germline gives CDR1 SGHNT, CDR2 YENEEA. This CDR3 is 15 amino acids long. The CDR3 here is CASSLRGPTYNEQFF. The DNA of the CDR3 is TGTGCCAGCAGCTTGCGGGGGCCCACCTACAATGAGCAGTTCTTC.

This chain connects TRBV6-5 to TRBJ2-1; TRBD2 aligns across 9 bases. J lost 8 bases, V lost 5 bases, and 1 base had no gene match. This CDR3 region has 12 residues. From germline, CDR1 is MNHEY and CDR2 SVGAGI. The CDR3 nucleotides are TGTGCCAGCAGTATAGCGGGGGATGAGCAGTTCTTC. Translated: CASSIAGDEQFF.

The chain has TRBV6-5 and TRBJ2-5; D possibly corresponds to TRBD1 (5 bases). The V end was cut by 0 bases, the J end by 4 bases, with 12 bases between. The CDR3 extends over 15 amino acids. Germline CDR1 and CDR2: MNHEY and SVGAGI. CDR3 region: CASSYSSSRVETQYF. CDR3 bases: TGTGCCAGCAGTTACTCGAGCAGCAGGGTAGAGACCCAGTACTTC.

Here the CDR3 DNA reads TGCGCCAGCAGCCCGGGAGGTACTGAAGCTTTCTTT. This codes for CASSPGGTEAFF. The chain has TRBV5-1 and TRBJ1-1; D remains ambiguous. The CDR3 spans 12 residues. Germline V gene lookup returns CDR1 SGHRS and CDR2 YFSETQ. V lost 4 bases to trimming and J lost 5 bases, with 9 bases between them.

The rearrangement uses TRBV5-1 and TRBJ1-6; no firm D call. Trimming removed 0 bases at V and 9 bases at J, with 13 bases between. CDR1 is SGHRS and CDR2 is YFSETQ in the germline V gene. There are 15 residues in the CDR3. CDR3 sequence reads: CASSLDGVLGSPLHF. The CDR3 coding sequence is TGCGCCAGCAGCTTGGATGGGGTTTTGGGTTCACCCCTCCACTTT. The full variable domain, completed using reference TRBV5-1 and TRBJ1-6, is KAGVTQTPRYLIKTRGQQVTLSCSPISGHRSVSWYQQTPGQGLQFLFEYFSETQRNKGNFPGRFSGRQFSNSRSEMNVSTLELGDSALYLCASSLDGVLGSPLHFGNGTRLTVT.

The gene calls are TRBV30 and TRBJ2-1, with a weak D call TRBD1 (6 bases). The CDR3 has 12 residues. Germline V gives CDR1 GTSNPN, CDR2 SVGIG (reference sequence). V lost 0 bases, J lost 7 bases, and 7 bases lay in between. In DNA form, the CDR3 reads TGTGCCTGGAGTGTACAGGGAAATGAGCAGTTCTTC. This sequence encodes CAWSVQGNEQFF.

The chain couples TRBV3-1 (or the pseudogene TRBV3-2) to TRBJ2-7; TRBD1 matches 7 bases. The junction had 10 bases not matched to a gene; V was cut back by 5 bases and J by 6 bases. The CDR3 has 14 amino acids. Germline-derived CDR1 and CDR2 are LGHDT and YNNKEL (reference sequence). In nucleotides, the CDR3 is TGTGCCAGCAGCATCAAGGGGGCAACCCCCGAGCAGTACTTC. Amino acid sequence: CASSIKGATPEQYF.

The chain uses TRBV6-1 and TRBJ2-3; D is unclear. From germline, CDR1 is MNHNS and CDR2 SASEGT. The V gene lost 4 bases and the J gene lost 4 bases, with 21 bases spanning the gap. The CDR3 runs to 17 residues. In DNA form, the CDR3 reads TGTGCCAGCAGTGGCCAGATGGGATCTGCACCTTCAGATACGCAGTATTTT. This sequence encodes CASSGQMGSAPSDTQYF.

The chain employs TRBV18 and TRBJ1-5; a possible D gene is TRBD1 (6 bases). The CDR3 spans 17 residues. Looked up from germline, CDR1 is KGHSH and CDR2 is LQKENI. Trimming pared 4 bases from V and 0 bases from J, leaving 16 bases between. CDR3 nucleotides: TGTGCCAGCTCACAAGCCCCGTTGACAGGTAGCAATCAGCCCCAGCATTTT. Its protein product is CASSQAPLTGSNQPQHF.

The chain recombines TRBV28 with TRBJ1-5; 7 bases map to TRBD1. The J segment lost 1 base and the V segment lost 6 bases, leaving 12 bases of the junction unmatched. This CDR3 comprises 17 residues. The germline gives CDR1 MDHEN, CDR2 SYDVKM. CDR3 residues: CASSSWAGQISNQPQHF. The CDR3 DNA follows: TGTGCCAGCAGCTCTTGGGCGGGACAGATAAGCAATCAGCCCCAGCATTTT.

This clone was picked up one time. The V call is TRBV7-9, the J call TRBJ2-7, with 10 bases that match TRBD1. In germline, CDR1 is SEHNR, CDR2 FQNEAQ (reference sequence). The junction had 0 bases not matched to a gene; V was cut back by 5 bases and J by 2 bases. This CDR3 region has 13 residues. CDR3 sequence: CASSDRGPYEQYF. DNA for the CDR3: TGTGCCAGCAGCGACAGGGGGCCCTACGAGCAGTACTTC.

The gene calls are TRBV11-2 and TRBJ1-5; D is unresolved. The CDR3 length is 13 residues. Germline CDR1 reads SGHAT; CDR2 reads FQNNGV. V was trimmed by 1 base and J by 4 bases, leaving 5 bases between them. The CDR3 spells CASSLVENQPQHF. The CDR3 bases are TGTGCCAGCAGCTTAGTGGAAAATCAGCCCCAGCATTTT. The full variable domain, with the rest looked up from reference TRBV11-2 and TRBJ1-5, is EAGVAQSPRYKIIEKRQSVAFWCNPISGHATLYWYQQILGQGPKLLIQFQNNGVVDDSQLPKDRFSAERLKGVDSTLKIQPAKLEDSAVYLCASSLVENQPQHFGDGTRLSIL.

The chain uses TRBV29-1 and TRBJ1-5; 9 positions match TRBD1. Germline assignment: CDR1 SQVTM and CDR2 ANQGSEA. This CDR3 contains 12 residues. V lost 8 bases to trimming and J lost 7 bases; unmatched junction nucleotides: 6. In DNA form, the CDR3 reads TGCAGCTCAACAGGGGGCCGACAGCCCCAGCATTTT. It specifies CSSTGGRQPQHF.

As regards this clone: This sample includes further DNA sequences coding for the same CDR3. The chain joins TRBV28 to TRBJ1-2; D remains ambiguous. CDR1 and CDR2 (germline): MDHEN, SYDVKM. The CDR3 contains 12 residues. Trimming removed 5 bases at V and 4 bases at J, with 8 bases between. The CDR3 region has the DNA TGTGCCAGCAGTCCCGGAGTCTATGGCTACACCTTC. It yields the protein CASSPGVYGYTF.

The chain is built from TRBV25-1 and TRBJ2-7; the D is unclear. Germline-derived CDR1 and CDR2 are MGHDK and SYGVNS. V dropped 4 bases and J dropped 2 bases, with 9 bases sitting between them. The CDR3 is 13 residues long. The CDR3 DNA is TGTGCCAGCAGTGCGACGGGCGCCTACGAGCAGTACTTC. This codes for CASSATGAYEQYF.